Listed below are T cell receptor beta chains from one sample, sequenced in a study of patients and donors after allogeneic stem cell transplantation. MiXCR, applied by TCRdb to the RT-PCR reads, yields one record per CDR3 protein. The table includes hundreds of thousands of distinct CDR3 sequences, 15% to 20% detected once. What was sequenced was blood, either unsorted or a sorted T cell fraction (not recorded which). Every receptor here comes from a human donor who was either an allogeneic HSCT recipient or a stem cell or donor lymphocyte infusion donor (not recorded which). It is not recorded whose cells these are; they may come from a transplant donor. The CDR3 runs from the conserved cysteine through the conserved F or W. D genes are given only for firm matches. Clone size is not always given. Where it is, it says once, few, many or a class for expanded clones.

>TRBJ2-5|-|TRBV4-3|TRBD2
CASSQDTVAGGLETQYF
TGCGCCAGCAGCCAAGACACGGTGGCGGGGGGGCTGGAGACCCAGTACTTC
>TRBJ2-3|many|TRBV7-2|-
CASSPWGDTQYF
TGTGCCAGCAGCCCATGGGGAGATACGCAGTATTTT
>TRBJ2-1|-|TRBV7-8|-
CASSLVLSNNEQFF
TGTGCCAGCAGCTTAGTGTTGTCCAACAATGAGCAGTTCTTC
>TRBJ2-1|once|TRBV7-3|-
CASSLGRVAANEQFF
TGTGCCAGCAGCTTAGGCAGGGTCGCTGCGAATGAGCAGTTCTTC
>TRBJ2-3|few|TRBV5-1|-
CASSLDGGRDTQYF
TGCGCCAGCAGCTTGGATGGGGGTCGGGATACGCAGTATTTT
>TRBJ1-5|few|TRBV6-1|TRBD1
CASSGSSGGGQPQHF
TGTGCCAGCAGTGGATCCTCAGGGGGCGGTCAGCCCCAGCATTTT
>TRBJ1-2|few|TRBV4-3|-
CASSQDVSSNYGYTF
TGCGCCAGCAGCCAAGATGTGAGCTCTAACTATGGCTACACCTTC
>TRBJ1-2|few|TRBV10-3|TRBD1
CAITPTGYGGYTF
TGTGCCATCACCCCGACAGGGTATGGTGGCTACACCTTC
>TRBJ2-3|few|TRBV6-1|TRBD1
CASSRGQGVDTQYF
TGTGCCAGCAGTAGGGGACAGGGCGTGGATACGCAGTATTTT
>TRBJ2-7|few|TRBV4-1|-
CASSQGTYLYEQYF
TGCGCCAGCAGCCAAGGGACCTATCTATACGAGCAGTACTTC
>TRBJ2-1|many|TRBV11-1|TRBD2
CASSSLVTSGSSSYNEQFF
TGTGCCAGCAGCTCCTTAGTGACTAGCGGGAGTTCCTCCTACAATGAGCAGTTCTTC
>TRBJ1-1|-|TRBV12-3/TRBV12-4|TRBD1
CASSFWVGQGISGAFF
TGTGCCAGCAGTTTTTGGGTTGGACAGGGGATTTCAGGAGCTTTCTTT
>TRBJ2-7|-|TRBV24-1|-
CATSNSDSYEQYF
TGTGCCACCAGTAACAGCGATTCCTACGAGCAGTACTTC
>TRBJ1-1|-|TRBV20-1|TRBD1
CSARRRQGNTEAFF
TGCAGTGCTAGAAGGCGACAGGGGAACACTGAAGCTTTCTTT
>TRBJ1-5|few|TRBV6-1|TRBD1
CASSTPWTGRNQPQHF
TGTGCCAGCAGTACCCCGTGGACAGGGAGAAATCAGCCCCAGCATTTT
>TRBJ2-3|-|TRBV12-3/TRBV12-4|-
CASNWGRFTDTQYF
TGTGCCAGCAACTGGGGACGGTTCACAGATACGCAGTATTTT
>TRBJ1-2|-|TRBV2|-
CASRLEFVAGYTF
TGTGCCAGCAGACTGGAATTTGTGGCTGGCTACACCTTC
>TRBJ1-2|few|TRBV5-1|-
CASSLGKQFYGYTF
TGCGCCAGCAGCTTAGGGAAACAGTTCTATGGCTACACCTTC
>TRBJ1-4|-|TRBV6-1|-
CASSERGYNEKLFF
TGTGCCAGCAGTGAACGGGGGTATAATGAAAAACTGTTTTTT
>TRBJ1-5|few|TRBV5-1|TRBD1
CASSFGTGSHQPQHF
TGCGCCAGCAGCTTCGGGACAGGGTCCCACCAGCCCCAGCATTTT
>TRBJ2-3|-|TRBV19|-
CASSIVGGGTDTQYF
TGTGCCAGTAGTATAGTAGGGGGTGGCACAGATACGCAGTATTTT
>TRBJ1-6|few|TRBV20-1|-
CSARVGRLYDSPLHF
TGCAGTGCTAGAGTCGGCAGACTCTATGATTCACCCCTCCACTTT
>TRBJ2-5|-|TRBV18|-
CASSPPTNGKTQYF
TGTGCCAGCTCACCACCGACTAACGGGAAGACCCAGTACTTC
>TRBJ1-2|once|TRBV19|TRBD1
CASSIGQGIRGYTF
TGTGCCAGTAGTATTGGACAGGGGATAAGAGGCTACACCTTC
>TRBJ2-7|few|TRBV3-1|-
CASSREFRGNHEQYF
TGTGCCAGCAGCCGGGAATTTAGGGGGAACCACGAGCAGTACTTC
>TRBJ2-1|few|TRBV30|TRBD2
CAWSPTLGLAGSSYNEQFF
TGTGCCTGGAGTCCGACTCTGGGACTAGCGGGTAGCTCCTACAATGAGCAGTTCTTC
>TRBJ2-7|-|TRBV28|-
CASSLHPGLPNEQYF
TGTGCCAGCAGTTTACACCCCGGACTTCCTAACGAGCAGTACTTC
>TRBJ2-1|few|TRBV6-2/TRBV6-3|-
CASRPTSANEQFF
TGTGCCAGCAGACCGACTAGTGCGAATGAGCAGTTCTTC
>TRBJ2-7|many|TRBV4-1|-
CASSQSLGGISYEQYF
TGCGCCAGCAGCCAATCTCTAGGCGGGATCTCCTACGAGCAGTACTTC
>TRBJ2-3|few|TRBV19|-
CASSIDPGSSTDTQYF
TGTGCCAGTAGTATAGATCCAGGGTCCAGCACAGATACGCAGTATTTT
>TRBJ2-4|few|TRBV13|-
CASSSPPRRGIQYF
TGTGCCAGCAGCTCCCCCCCACGACGGGGCATTCAGTACTTC
>TRBJ1-2|-|TRBV7-2|-
CASSSPGNYGYTF
TGTGCCAGCAGCTCCCCAGGAAACTATGGCTACACCTTC
>TRBJ2-3|few|TRBV7-8|-
CATRPRVDTDTQYF
TGTGCCACCCGCCCGAGGGTAGACACAGATACGCAGTATTTT
>TRBJ1-2|-|TRBV29-1|TRBD1
CSVEDPGTAYGYTF
TGCAGCGTTGAAGATCCAGGGACAGCCTATGGCTACACCTTC
>TRBJ2-2|-|TRBV6-5|-
CASSYGVGGGELFF
TGTGCCAGCAGTTACGGGGTTGGGGGGGGGGAGCTGTTTTTT
>TRBJ2-7|many|TRBV12-3/TRBV12-4|TRBD2
CASSPGLAGPYEQYF
TGTGCCAGCAGCCCGGGACTAGCGGGGCCCTACGAGCAGTACTTC
>TRBJ2-7|many|TRBV29-1|-
CSVRIKGIAYEQYF
TGCAGCGTTCGAATAAAGGGGATCGCCTACGAGCAGTACTTC
>TRBJ1-1|few|TRBV6-1|-
CASSPRGGLNTEAFF
TGTGCCAGCAGCCCCCGCGGGGGGTTGAACACTGAAGCTTTCTTT
>TRBJ1-2|many|TRBV12-3/TRBV12-4|-
CASSSQGRYGYTF
TGTGCCAGCAGTTCGCAGGGGAGGTATGGCTACACCTTC